This is a list of T cell receptor beta chains from one sample in a study of OX40 agonist ivuxolimab in advanced cancers. Clones were read by immunoSEQ multiplex PCR, and TCRdb kept only the in-frame ones, dropping some. Of some 77,000 clones listed, around 93% are singletons. Sequences were derived from CD4+ or CD8+ T cells sorted from blood, sampled in a trial of the OX40 agonist ivuxolimab. The receptors were sampled from an adult with an advanced solid tumor such as melanoma, head and neck, liver or kidney cancer. CDR3s include the opening cysteine and the closing phenylalanine or tryptophan.

J gene: TRBJ2-5; V gene: TRBV2; CDR3 protein: CASSGTGGETQYF
J gene: TRBJ2-7; V gene: TRBV11-2; CDR3 protein: CASSVGRSSYEQYF
J gene: TRBJ1-2; V gene: TRBV5-1; CDR3 protein: CASSSGAGNENGYTF
J gene: TRBJ1-2; V gene: TRBV28; CDR3 protein: CASSLPTGNYGYTF
J gene: TRBJ2-7; V gene: TRBV27; CDR3 protein: CASSSSYEQYF
J gene: TRBJ2-7; V gene: TRBV19; CDR3 protein: CASSIVWRNSFDYEQYF
J gene: TRBJ1-2; V gene: TRBV7-3; CDR3 protein: CASSSTGRGDGYTF
J gene: TRBJ2-5; V gene: TRBV7-3; CDR3 protein: CASSYQPGQGETQYF
J gene: TRBJ2-2; V gene: TRBV7-2; CDR3 protein: CASSLQLAAGELFF
J gene: TRBJ2-5; V gene: TRBV28; CDR3 protein: CASSTAQQETQYF
J gene: TRBJ2-1; V gene: TRBV7-8; CDR3 protein: CASSLKLAGGYNEQFF
J gene: TRBJ2-7; V gene: TRBV28; CDR3 protein: CASSPPRGTYEQYF
J gene: TRBJ2-7; V gene: TRBV10-3; CDR3 protein: CAIMQGASPSYEQYF
J gene: TRBJ2-2; V gene: TRBV10-3; CDR3 protein: CAISESFLGQGAAGELFF
J gene: TRBJ2-3; V gene: TRBV14; CDR3 protein: CASSPGTATDTQYF
J gene: TRBJ1-1; V gene: TRBV5-5; CDR3 protein: CASSLGGFGNTEAFF
J gene: TRBJ2-2; V gene: TRBV6-5; CDR3 protein: CASSPTGLATGELFF
J gene: TRBJ1-5; V gene: TRBV6-6; CDR3 protein: CASSPDLGSQHF
J gene: TRBJ1-2; V gene: TRBV6-1; CDR3 protein: CASSDRPTLNYGYTF
J gene: TRBJ2-3; V gene: TRBV7-2; CDR3 protein: CASRGTTSTDTQYF
J gene: TRBJ1-1; V gene: TRBV18; CDR3 protein: CASSSGVTAVNTEAFF
J gene: TRBJ1-5; V gene: TRBV6-6; CDR3 protein: CASSPGGTDSNQPQHF